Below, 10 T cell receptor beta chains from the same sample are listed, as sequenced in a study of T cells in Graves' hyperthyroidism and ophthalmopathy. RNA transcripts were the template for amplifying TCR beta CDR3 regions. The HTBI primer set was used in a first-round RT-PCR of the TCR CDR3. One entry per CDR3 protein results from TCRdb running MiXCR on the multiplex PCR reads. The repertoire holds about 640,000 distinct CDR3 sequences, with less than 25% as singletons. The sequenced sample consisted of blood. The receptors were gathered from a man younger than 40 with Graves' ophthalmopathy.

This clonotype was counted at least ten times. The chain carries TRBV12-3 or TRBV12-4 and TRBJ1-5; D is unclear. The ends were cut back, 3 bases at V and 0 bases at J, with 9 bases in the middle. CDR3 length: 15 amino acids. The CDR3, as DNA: TGTGCCAGCAGTTTTCAGACGGATAGCAATCAGCCCCAGCATTTT. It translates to CASSFQTDSNQPQHF.

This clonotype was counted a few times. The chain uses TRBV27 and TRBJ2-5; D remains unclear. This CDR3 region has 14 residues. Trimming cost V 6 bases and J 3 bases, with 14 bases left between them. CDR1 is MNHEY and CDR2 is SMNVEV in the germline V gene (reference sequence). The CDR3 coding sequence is TGTGCCAGCAGCTTCTCGGACGGAAAAGAGACCCAGTACTTC. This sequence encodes CASSFSDGKETQYF.

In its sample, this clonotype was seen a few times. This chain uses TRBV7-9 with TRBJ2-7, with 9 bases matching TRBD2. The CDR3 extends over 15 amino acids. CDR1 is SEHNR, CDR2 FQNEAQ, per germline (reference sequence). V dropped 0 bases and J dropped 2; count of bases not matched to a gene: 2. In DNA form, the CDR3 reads TGTGCCAGCAGCTTAGCCCCTAGCGGGGCCTACGAGCAGTACTTC. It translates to CASSLAPSGAYEQYF. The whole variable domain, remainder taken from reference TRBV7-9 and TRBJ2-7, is DTGVSQNPRHKITKRGQNVTFRCDPISEHNRLYWYRQTLGQGPEFLTYFQNEAQLEKSRLLSDRFSAERPKGSFSTLEIQRTEQGDSAMYLCASSLAPSGAYEQYFGPGTRLTVT.

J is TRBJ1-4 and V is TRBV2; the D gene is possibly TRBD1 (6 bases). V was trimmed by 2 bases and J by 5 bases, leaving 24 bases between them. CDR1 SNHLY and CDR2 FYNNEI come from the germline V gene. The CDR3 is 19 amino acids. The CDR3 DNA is TGTGCCAGCAGTGAACCGAGCGTGGGACAACGGTTCCGGAATGAAAAACTGTTTTTT. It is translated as CASSEPSVGQRFRNEKLFF.

The CDR3 nucleotides read TGTGCCAGCAGCTGGACTAGCGGGGCGAACACCGGGGAGCTGTTTTTT. It translates to CASSWTSGANTGELFF. This chain connects TRBV7-2 to TRBJ2-2; TRBD2 matches at 12 bases. The CDR3 contains 16 residues. The V and J ends lost 4 bases and 0 bases, in that order; junction bases with no gene match: 0. Looked up from germline, CDR1 is SGHTA and CDR2 is FQGNSA.

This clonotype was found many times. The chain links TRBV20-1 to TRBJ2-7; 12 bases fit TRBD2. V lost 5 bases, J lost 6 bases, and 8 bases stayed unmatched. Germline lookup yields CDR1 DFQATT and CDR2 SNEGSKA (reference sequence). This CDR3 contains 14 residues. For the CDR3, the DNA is TGCAGTGCTGTACCTAGCGGGAGGGCCTCCGAGCAGTACTTC. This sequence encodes CSAVPSGRASEQYF.

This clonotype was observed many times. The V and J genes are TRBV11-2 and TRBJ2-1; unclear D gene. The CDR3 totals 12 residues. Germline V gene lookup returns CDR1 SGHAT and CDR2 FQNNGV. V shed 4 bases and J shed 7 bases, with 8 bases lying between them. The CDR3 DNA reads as TGTGCCAGCAGCTCCAGAAGGAATGAGCAGTTCTTC. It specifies CASSSRRNEQFF.

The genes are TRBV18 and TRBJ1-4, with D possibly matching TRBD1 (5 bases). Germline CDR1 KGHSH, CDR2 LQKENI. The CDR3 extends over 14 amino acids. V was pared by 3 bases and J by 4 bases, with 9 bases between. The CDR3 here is CASSPRDRNEKLFF. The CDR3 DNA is TGTGCCAGCTCACCCCGGGACCGTAATGAAAAACTGTTTTTT.

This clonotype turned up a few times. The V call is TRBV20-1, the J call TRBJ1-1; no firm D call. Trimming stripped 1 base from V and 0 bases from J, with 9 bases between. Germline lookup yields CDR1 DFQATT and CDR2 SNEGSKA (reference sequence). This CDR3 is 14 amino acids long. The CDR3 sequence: CSARVGNMNTEAFF. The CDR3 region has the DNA TGCAGTGCTAGAGTGGGAAACATGAACACTGAAGCTTTCTTT.

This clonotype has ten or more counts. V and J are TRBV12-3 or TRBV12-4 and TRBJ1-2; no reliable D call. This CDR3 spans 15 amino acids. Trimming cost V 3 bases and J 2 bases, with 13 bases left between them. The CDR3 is CASSFLDRINYGYTF. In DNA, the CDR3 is TGTGCCAGCAGTTTTTTAGACCGAATAAACTATGGCTACACCTTC.